A single sample gave rise to the 9 T cell receptor beta chains below, sequenced in a study of CD8 T cells in Susac syndrome. RNA totalling about 0.45 to 1 ug underwent reverse transcription with random hexamers. TCRdb recomputed calls from the immunoSEQ multiplex PCR reads with MiXCR, one row per CDR3 protein. The sample yields some 220,000 distinct CDR3 sequences, roughly 96% seen once. Specimen: CD4+ T cells from PBMCs. The source of these receptors is a human donor with multiple sclerosis.

The rearrangement links TRBV24-1 to TRBJ2-4; D uncertain. There are 12 residues in the CDR3. V lost 9 bases to trimming and J lost 7 bases, with 12 bases between them. Germline assignment: CDR1 KGHDR and CDR2 SFDVKD. The CDR3 loop is CATWSTRNIQYF. The CDR3 region has the DNA TGTGCCACCTGGTCAACCCGGAACATTCAGTACTTC.

The V call is TRBV30, the J call TRBJ1-5; D is perhaps TRBD1 (6 bases). Trimming pared 0 bases from V and 3 bases from J, leaving 15 bases between. Germline V gene data show CDR1 as GTSNPN and CDR2 as SVGIG (reference sequence). This CDR3 has 16 amino acids. The DNA for the CDR3 is TGTGCCTGGAGTGTAGGGTCGGCAGGGGTCAATCAGCCCCAGCATTTT. As protein: CAWSVGSAGVNQPQHF.

The chain carries TRBV27 and TRBJ1-2, with D unclear. The germline gives CDR1 MNHEY, CDR2 SMNVEV (reference sequence). The length of the CDR3 is 11 residues. Deletions cut 5 bases from V and 8 bases from J, with 9 bases between. Here the CDR3 DNA reads TGTGCCAGCAGTCGGGGTAAAGGCTACACCTTC. Protein sequence: CASSRGKGYTF.

This chain uses TRBV13 with TRBJ2-7, with a tentative D call TRBD2 (5 bases). Germline V gene lookup returns CDR1 PRHDT and CDR2 FYEKMQ (reference sequence). The CDR3 totals 16 residues. Trimming stripped 1 base from V and 0 bases from J, with 13 bases between. The CDR3 DNA is TGTGCCAGCAGCTTAGCGGGATCACCTACCTCCTACGAGCAGTACTTC. Amino acid sequence: CASSLAGSPTSYEQYF.

The chain uses TRBV9 and TRBJ2-7, with 8 bases fitting TRBD2. The CDR3 extends over 15 amino acids. Germline CDR1 is SGDLS and CDR2 is YYNGEE. After removal of 3 bases from V and 0 bases from J, the junction contained 5 bases not matched to a gene. CDR3 bases: TGTGCCAGCAGCGCAACCGGGACTAGCTCCTACGAGCAGTACTTC. Translating gives CASSATGTSSYEQYF.

This rearrangement joins TRBV20-1 to TRBJ1-2; the match to TRBD1 covers 10 bases. The CDR3 is made up of 13 amino acids. Germline assignment: CDR1 DFQATT and CDR2 SNEGSKA (reference sequence). V shed 6 bases, J shed 5 bases, and the junction held 6 bases outside the gene matches. CDR3 in amino acids: CSATRDRGYGYTF. CDR3 DNA: TGCAGTGCCACCCGGGACAGGGGATATGGCTACACCTTC.

The genes are TRBV15 and TRBJ1-5; D unresolved. V was shortened by 0 bases and J by 9 bases, with 9 bases between the two germline ends. The CDR3 runs to 13 residues. Germline assignment: CDR1 LNHNV and CDR2 YYDKDF (reference sequence). Here the CDR3 DNA reads TGTGCCACCAGCAGAGATAGGTCCTTGCCCCAGCATTTT. The encoded protein is CATSRDRSLPQHF. The full variable domain, completed using reference TRBV15 and TRBJ1-5, is DAMVIQNPRYQVTQFGKPVTLSCSQTLNHNVMYWYQQKSSQAPKLLFHYYDKDFNNEADTPDNFQSRRPNTSFCFLDIRSPGLGDTAMYLCATSRDRSLPQHFGDGTRLSIL.

The V call is TRBV3-1, the J call TRBJ1-1; no definite D call. V dropped 0 bases and J dropped 3 bases, with 8 bases sitting between them. The CDR3 totals 14 residues. CDR1 is LGHDT and CDR2 is YNNKEL in the germline V gene (reference sequence). CDR3 sequence: CASSQERHYTEAFF. As DNA, the CDR3 is TGTGCCAGCAGCCAAGAAAGGCACTACACTGAAGCTTTCTTT.

The V gene is TRBV27, the J gene TRBJ2-5; 13 bases are shared with TRBD2. CDR3 length: 19 residues. Per the germline V gene, CDR1 is MNHEY and CDR2 is SMNVEV (reference sequence). Trimming cost V 9 bases and J 5 bases; bases outside gene matches: 21. The DNA of the CDR3 is TGTGCCAGGACGCATGGGGTATTCGGGACTAGCGGGATAGGTGAGACCCAGTACTTC. Protein product: CARTHGVFGTSGIGETQYF.